This TCR beta chain was obtained from a study of a mutant IDH1 vaccine in newly diagnosed glioma. The time point here: week 11, during vaccination. Every single dose of the vaccine, 300 ug of mutant IDH1 20-mer peptide, came with topical imiquimod. The V gene's germline CDR1 is MDHEN and CDR2 SYDVKM. V shed 8 bases, J shed 5 bases, and the junction held 5 bases outside the gene matches. This CDR3 comprises 13 residues. Remarks on this clone: As yet, its antigen is unknown.

The data were produced by immunoSEQ multiplex PCR, yet TCRdb's version contains in-frame clones alone and is incomplete. The table includes about 64,000 clones, 84% detected once. The sequence derives from a woman between 50 and 59 years old with glioma. V and J are TRBV28 and TRBJ1-5; the match to TRBD1 covers 8 bases. The material sequenced was PBMCs, taken from a glioma patient whose treatment included an IDH1 peptide vaccine. The CDR3: CASRDRFDQPQHF. DNA for the CDR3: TGTGCCAGCCGGGACAGGTTTGATCAGCCCCAGCATTTT. Full variable domain (missing parts from reference TRBV28 and TRBJ1-5): DVKVTQSSRYLVKRTGEKVFLECVQDMDHENMFWYRQDPGLGLRLIYFSYDVKMKEKGDIPEGYSVSREKKERFSLILESASTNQTSMYLCASRDRFDQPQHFGDGTRLSIL.